The sequence of this TCR beta chain was determined in a study of regulatory T cells in long-lasting Graves disease. The overall study: Patients met the persistent Graves' disease definition after over 5 years of antithyroid drugs with positive TSH receptor antibodies.

Time point noted: persistent/refractory GD, antithyroid drugs over 5 years with positive TRAb. Following extraction of RNA from PBMCs, that RNA was used to make the TCR library. For TCR beta, libraries came from iRepertoire HTBI primers and Arm-PCR of CDR3 regions. TCRdb passed the multiplex PCR reads through MiXCR, listing each CDR3 protein once. The table has under 450,000 distinct CDR3 sequences, around 23% seen once; the top ten hold around 30%. The CDR3 is made up of 14 amino acids. Between the trimmed V and J ends, which lost 8 bases and 1 base, there was a span of 12 bases. The germline V gene encodes CDR1 SNHLY and CDR2 FYNNEI. Regarding the study as a whole: Blood alone, not thyroid tissue, was studied. Between persistent patients, roughly 2,600 public clonotypes were shared, exceeding the roughly 1,000 shared between new patients.

Regarding this clonotype: Its specificity is unknown.

This chain joins TRBV2 and TRBJ1-5; D gene uncertain. Sequenced here: peripheral blood mononuclear cells (PBMCs), sampled when the disease was refractory, from a patient treated with antithyroid drugs. The sequence was collected from a woman aged 40 to 50 with Graves disease. CDR3 coding DNA: TGTGCCAGCTCAATCGGGCCGAGCAATCAGCCCCAGCATTTT. Translated, it gives CASSIGPSNQPQHF.